These 2 T cell receptor beta chains share one sample of origin, sequenced in a study of blood T cell repertoires in COVID-19. Assay: immunoSEQ multiplex PCR; the TCRdb copy retains only in-frame clones and omits some. The sample contains roughly 200,000 clones, roughly 80% of which appear only once. Sequencing was carried out using peripheral blood. These receptors were collected from a middle-aged man with active or convalescent COVID-19.

Only a few counts were recorded for this clone. The chain recombines TRBV5-1 with TRBJ1-4, with no clear D. Per germline, CDR1 SGHRS and CDR2 YFSETQ. The V and J ends lost 0 bases and 5 bases respectively, with 14 bases between them. The CDR3 extends over 16 amino acids. The CDR3 sequence: CASSLAGQASNEKLFF. CDR3 nucleotide sequence: TGCGCCAGCAGCTTGGCCGGTCAGGCCTCCAATGAAAAACTGTTTTTT. The full variable domain, its missing parts supplied by reference TRBV5-1 and TRBJ1-4, is KAGVTQTPRYLIKTRGQQVTLSCSPISGHRSVSWYQQTPGQGLQFLFEYFSETQRNKGNFPGRFSGRQFSNSRSEMNVSTLELGDSALYLCASSLAGQASNEKLFFGSGTQLSVL.

The chain recombines TRBV5-1 with TRBJ1-4; a weak D match, TRBD1 (6 bases). Trimming took off 5 bases at V and 0 bases at J, with 11 bases between the two ends. This CDR3 contains 15 residues. Germline V gene lookup returns CDR1 SGHRS and CDR2 YFSETQ. CDR3 bases: TGCGCCAGCAGTTCCACAGGGTCAACTAATGAAAAACTGTTTTTT. Residues: CASSSTGSTNEKLFF.